Below are 30 T cell receptor beta chains sequenced from a single sample in a study of persistence of HIV-infected CD4 T cells. For these receptors, no antigen is known. The stimulus was lysate of CMV-infected fibroblasts, 10 ug/mL. CD40L/CD69 double-negative CD45RO-high memory CD4+ T cells were collected. The immunoSEQ assay was version 4, run in survey mode. Data came from immunoSEQ multiplex PCR; TCRdb stores just in-frame clones and leaves some out. This table has 35,000 to 40,000 clones, 75% to 90% appearing once. Sequenced here: CD4+ T cells sorted from PBMCs after roughly 18-hour stimulation, sampled from a patient who received antiretroviral therapy. These receptors came from an adult man with HIV who was CMV-seropositive.

This sequence joins TRBV20-1 and TRBJ2-4, with D unresolved. CDR1 is DFQATT and CDR2 is SNEGSKA in the germline V gene (reference sequence). The CDR3 sequence is 13 residues long. V was shortened by 3 bases and J by 4 bases, with 10 bases between the two germline ends. The CDR3 DNA is TGCAGTGCTAGTTACGACACAAAAAACATTCAGTACTTC. It translates to CSASYDTKNIQYF.

This clone was seen more than once but under ten times. DNA of the CDR3: TGTGCCAGCAGCTGGACGTCTAACCTTAATTCACCCCTCCACTTT. This encodes CASSWTSNLNSPLHF. The chain combines TRBV14 with TRBJ1-6; D is ambiguous. Per the germline V gene, CDR1 is SGHDN and CDR2 is FVKESK. The CDR3 is 15 residues long. V lost 5 bases to trimming and J lost 6 bases, with 14 bases between them.

The chain is built from TRBV27 and TRBJ1-2, with 7 bases fitting TRBD1. CDR1 is MNHEY and CDR2 is SMNVEV in the germline V gene (reference sequence). V was clipped by 6 bases and J by 1 base; unmatched bases: 8. The CDR3 consists of 15 residues. In nucleotides, the CDR3 is TGTGCCAGCAGGACCCGACAGGGTCTTAACTATGGCTACACCTTC. This sequence encodes CASRTRQGLNYGYTF.

The gene calls are TRBV5-1 and TRBJ1-1; no clear D gene. Trimming took 4 bases from V and 0 from J, leaving 7 bases between them. Looked up from germline, CDR1 is SGHRS and CDR2 is YFSETQ. This CDR3 has 13 residues. The CDR3 DNA reads TGCGCCAGCAGCGTCAGTTTGAACACTGAAGCTTTCTTT. This gives the protein CASSVSLNTEAFF.

This clone was observed a handful of times. The CDR3, as DNA: TGTGCCAGCAGCTTGAAATTCGGTCCCAGTGAGCAGTTCTTC. It translates to CASSLKFGPSEQFF. V usage is TRBV5-4 and J usage is TRBJ2-1; no firm D call. V lost 1 base and J 9 bases, leaving 14 bases between the germline ends. In germline, CDR1 is SGHNT, CDR2 YYREEE (reference sequence). The CDR3 spans 14 residues.

This chain joins TRBV30 and TRBJ2-7, with D perhaps TRBD2 (5 bases). The V gene's germline CDR1 is GTSNPN and CDR2 SVGIG (reference sequence). CDR3 size: 12 residues. The ends were cut back, 5 bases at V and 3 bases at J, with 11 bases in the middle. The CDR3 DNA reads TGTGCCTGGGAACGTGGAGGCTACGAGCAGTACTTC. This translates into CAWERGGYEQYF.

V is TRBV29-1 and J is TRBJ1-2; 9 nucleotides align to TRBD1. The CDR3 contains 13 residues. V gave up 2 bases and J gave up 6 bases; unmatched junction bases: 4. Germline CDR1 is SQVTM and CDR2 is ANQGSEA. The CDR3 region is CSVEPRDRDGYTF. The CDR3, as DNA: TGCAGCGTTGAACCCAGGGACAGGGATGGCTACACCTTC.

The table lists this clone with a count of one. The chain has TRBV5-8 and TRBJ1-4, with D unclear. This CDR3 has 13 amino acids. V lost 0 bases, J lost 13 bases, and 13 bases lay in between. Germline loops: CDR1 SGHTS, CDR2 YDEGEE. The CDR3 sequence: CASSLGGYFRLFF. DNA for the CDR3: TGTGCCAGCAGCTTGGGGGGATACTTCAGACTGTTTTTT. Full variable domain (remainder filled in from reference TRBV5-8 and TRBJ1-4): EAGVTQSPTHLIKTRGQQATLRCSPISGHTSVYWYQQALGLGLQFLLWYDEGEERNRGNFPPRFSGRQFPNYSSELNVNALELEDSALYLCASSLGGYFRLFFGSGTQLSVL.

The chain is built from TRBV6-5 and TRBJ2-7, with 10 positions matching TRBD2. After removal of 8 bases from V and 5 bases from J, the junction contained 12 bases not matched to a gene. The CDR3 consists of 15 residues. Germline CDR1 MNHEY, CDR2 SVGAGI. In nucleotides, the CDR3 is TGTGCCAGCCGTATCGGGGCTAGCGGGGGCGACGAGCAGTACTTC. Residues: CASRIGASGGDEQYF.

This clone was detected only once. The chain couples TRBV6-5 to TRBJ2-3, with 8 bases that match TRBD1. The CDR3 covers 14 residues. J lost 7 bases, V lost 10 bases, and 13 bases had no gene match. Germline V gives CDR1 MNHEY, CDR2 SVGAGI. CDR3 region: CATYLAQGGNTQYF. The CDR3 nucleotides read TGTGCCACCTATCTCGCACAGGGGGGAAATACGCAGTATTTT.

The chain uses TRBV2 and TRBJ1-1; no definite D call. CDR3 size: 14 residues. Germline lookup yields CDR1 SNHLY and CDR2 FYNNEI. The V gene lost 7 bases and the J gene lost 0 bases, with 12 bases spanning the gap. The CDR3 region is CASTRLGMNTEAFF. Written as DNA, the CDR3 is TGTGCCAGCACAAGGCTGGGTATGAACACTGAAGCTTTCTTT.

This clone was seen only once. V is TRBV6-5 and J is TRBJ1-5; TRBD1 matches 8 bases. Germline V gene sequence: CDR1 MNHEY, CDR2 SVGAGI. This CDR3 comprises 13 residues. Trimming at V came to 9 bases and at J to 6 bases, leaving 7 bases not matched to a gene. The CDR3 DNA reads as TGTGCCAGTGAACAGGGGGGCAGTCAGCCCCAGCATTTT. This encodes CASEQGGSQPQHF.

This rearrangement joins TRBV9 to TRBJ2-7; 8 bases line up with TRBD2. This CDR3 has 16 amino acids. The junction had 14 bases not matched to a gene; V was cut back by 4 bases and J by 5 bases. Germline V gives CDR1 SGDLS, CDR2 YYNGEE. Written as DNA, the CDR3 is TGTGCCAGCAGCCCTCGGGGGGGTGGGTCGGCGGACGAGCAGTACTTC. It is translated as CASSPRGGGSADEQYF.

This CDR3 reads CASSLDPGQGSYEQYF. As DNA, the CDR3 is TGTGCCAGCAGCTTGGATCCGGGACAGGGCTCCTACGAGCAGTACTTC. The chain joins TRBV5-4 to TRBJ2-7; the match to TRBD1 covers 9 bases. The V gene's germline CDR1 is SGHNT and CDR2 YYREEE (reference sequence). V lost 0 bases, J lost 0 bases, and 4 bases stayed unmatched. The CDR3 runs to 16 residues.

This chain links TRBV2 with TRBJ1-2; 8 positions match TRBD1. CDR3 length: 13 amino acids. Germline values: CDR1 SNHLY, CDR2 FYNNEI. The ends lost 6 bases at V and 4 bases at J; junction bases unmatched: 4. The CDR3 DNA reads as TGTGCCAGCAGCGGACAGGGACCCTATGGCTACACCTTC. Protein: CASSGQGPYGYTF.

The chain combines TRBV5-6 with TRBJ2-2, with 9 bases that match TRBD1. V gave up 4 bases and J gave up 4 bases; unmatched junction bases: 8. Germline values: CDR1 SGHDT, CDR2 YYEEEE. There are 16 residues in the CDR3. This CDR3 reads CASSTDSTGGTGELFF. The CDR3 DNA sequence: TGTGCCAGCAGCACAGATTCGACAGGGGGCACCGGGGAGCTGTTTTTT.

The V and J genes are TRBV7-6 and TRBJ1-5, with D uncertain. Germline V gives CDR1 SGHVS, CDR2 FNYEAQ. The CDR3 is 17 residues long. V was clipped by 1 base and J by 0 bases, with 13 bases between them. CDR3 sequence: CASSLGSGQHSNQPQHF. CDR3 DNA: TGTGCCAGCAGCTTAGGGTCCGGTCAGCATAGCAATCAGCCCCAGCATTTT.

CDR3 nucleotides: TGTGCCAGCAGCTTAACCGACTCCCGCCATCAGCCCCAGCATTTT. Protein: CASSLTDSRHQPQHF. The chain links TRBV7-8 to TRBJ1-5; the D is unclear. Trimming removed 2 bases from V and 5 bases from J, with 13 bases in between. The CDR3 is made up of 15 amino acids. The V gene's germline CDR1 is SGHVS and CDR2 FQNEAQ.

This clone came up once. The chain couples TRBV19 to TRBJ2-4, with D perhaps TRBD2 (6 bases). Germline CDR1 and CDR2: LNHDA and SQIVND (reference sequence). V gave up 0 bases and J gave up 3 bases, with 18 bases separating them. This CDR3 has 18 residues. The CDR3 protein is CASSIDIPTLGGKNIQYF. The CDR3 nucleotides are TGTGCCAGTAGTATAGATATTCCGACTTTGGGGGGCAAAAACATTCAGTACTTC.

The table lists this clone with a count of one. The CDR3 bases are TGTGCCAGCAGCCTGGGACAGGGGTATACCGGGGAGCTGTTTTTT. Protein: CASSLGQGYTGELFF. The chain carries TRBV7-9 and TRBJ2-2; 10 bases are a match to TRBD1. J was trimmed by 5 bases and V by 5 bases; bases with no gene match: 5. Germline CDR1 SEHNR, CDR2 FQNEAQ (reference sequence). The CDR3 is 15 amino acids.

With regard to this clone: One end of the junction varies from germline; a read error may be responsible. The sample holds other DNA sequences that translate to the same CDR3. The chain uses TRBV3-1 (or the pseudogene TRBV3-2) and TRBJ2-2; D perhaps matches TRBD1 (5 bases). The CDR3 covers 16 residues. The germline CDR1 and CDR2 sequences are LGHDT and YNNKEL (reference sequence). The CDR3, as DNA: TGTGCCAGTAGCCCCAGATCGAGCAGGGAAACCGGGGAGCTGTTTTTT. It translates to CASSPRSSRETGELFF.

Note on this clone: Other DNA sequences in the sample encode the same CDR3. The chain combines TRBV5-1 with TRBJ2-3; TRBD2 matches at 8 bases. V lost 4 bases and J lost 3; bases outside the gene matches: 7. Germline V lookup: CDR1 SGHRS, CDR2 YFSETQ. The CDR3 totals 15 residues. The DNA for the CDR3 is TGCGCCAGCAGCCTACGGGGGGGCGGAACAGATACGCAGTATTTT. Protein sequence: CASSLRGGGTDTQYF.

The chain uses TRBV6-5 and TRBJ2-1; no definite D call. V lost 6 bases, J lost 8 bases, and 8 bases lay in between. The germline CDR1 and CDR2 sequences are MNHEY and SVGAGI. The CDR3 contains 11 residues. Here the CDR3 DNA reads TGTGCCAGCAGGGGGTATGATGAGCAGTTCTTC. This encodes CASRGYDEQFF.

The rearrangement joins TRBV7-2 to TRBJ2-7; the D call may be TRBD1 or TRBD2 (5 bases each). The CDR3 is made up of 15 amino acids. Germline V gene sequence: CDR1 SGHTA, CDR2 FQGNSA. V lost 5 bases and J lost 2, with 16 bases in between. This CDR3 reads CASSPQGRLTYEQYF. The CDR3 DNA is TGTGCCAGCAGCCCCCAGGGACGGTTAACCTACGAGCAGTACTTC. The full variable domain, rest sourced from reference TRBV7-2 and TRBJ2-7, is GAGVSQSPSNKVTEKGKDVELRCDPISGHTALYWYRQSLGQGLEFLIYFQGNSAPDKSGLPSDRFSAERTGGSVSTLTIQRTQQEDSAVYLCASSPQGRLTYEQYFGPGTRLTVT.

The rearrangement joins TRBV11-3 to TRBJ2-2; TRBD1 aligns across 8 bases. The CDR3 length is 15 residues. Germline CDR1 and CDR2: SGHNT and YENEEA. The V segment lost 3 bases and the J segment 7 bases; nucleotides outside the gene matches: 7. CDR3: CASSFSGQGGGELFF. The CDR3 DNA follows: TGTGCCAGCAGCTTTTCAGGACAGGGTGGCGGGGAGCTGTTTTTT.

The rearrangement joins TRBV9 to TRBJ1-1, with 8 bases matching TRBD1. CDR1 is SGDLS and CDR2 is YYNGEE in the germline V gene. V trimming: 3 bases; J trimming: 1 base; junction bases outside the gene matches: 2. This CDR3 has 14 amino acids. CDR3 coding DNA: TGTGCCAGCAGCGCGGGACAGGAGAACACTGAAGCTTTCTTT. It is translated as CASSAGQENTEAFF.

The CDR3 here is CASSLYPPTGQGTGELFF. The CDR3 DNA sequence: TGTGCCAGCAGTTTATACCCCCCGACGGGTCAGGGCACCGGGGAGCTGTTTTTT. The chain joins TRBV28 to TRBJ2-2; D might be TRBD1 (5 bases). The CDR3 has 18 amino acids. Germline values: CDR1 MDHEN, CDR2 SYDVKM. Trimming shortened V by 1 base and J by 4 bases, and 19 bases separated the two germline ends. The full variable domain, its missing parts supplied by reference TRBV28 and TRBJ2-2, is DVKVTQSSRYLVKRTGEKVFLECVQDMDHENMFWYRQDPGLGLRLIYFSYDVKMKEKGDIPEGYSVSREKKERFSLILESASTNQTSMYLCASSLYPPTGQGTGELFFGEGSRLTVL.

There are a few counts of this clone. The chain is built from TRBV4-1 and TRBJ1-5; TRBD1 is a possible D gene (5 bases). Germline V lookup: CDR1 MGHRA, CDR2 YSYEKL. This CDR3 comprises 16 residues. The V gene lost 4 bases and the J gene lost 0 bases, with 13 bases spanning the gap. The CDR3 region is CASSPRQTNSNQPQHF. The CDR3 region has the DNA TGCGCCAGCAGCCCCAGACAGACTAATAGCAATCAGCCCCAGCATTTT.

The CDR3 DNA is TGTGCCAGCAGTGAATGGACAGGGGTCGGAAACACCATATATTTT. Its translation: CASSEWTGVGNTIYF. The genes are TRBV6-1 and TRBJ1-3; TRBD1 matches 9 bases. J lost 4 bases, V lost 2 bases, and 3 bases had no gene match. This CDR3 is built from 15 residues. Germline CDR1 reads MNHNS; CDR2 reads SASEGT.

The chain couples TRBV5-1 to TRBJ1-1; possibly TRBD1 for D (5 bases). The CDR3 covers 13 residues. CDR1 and CDR2 from the germline V gene are SGHRS and YFSETQ. Deletions cut 5 bases from V and 0 bases from J, with 8 bases between. This CDR3 reads CASRQVLNTEAFF. The CDR3 DNA sequence: TGCGCCAGCAGACAGGTGTTGAACACTGAAGCTTTCTTT.